The 23 T cell receptor beta chains listed next were all sequenced from one sample in a study of T cell responses to AZD1222 COVID-19 vaccine. Assay: immunoSEQ multiplex PCR; the TCRdb copy retains only in-frame clones and omits some. The sample includes some 130,000 clones, under 90% of them seen just once. The material was peripheral blood, obtained on day 0 of AZD1222 vaccination. The receptors were sampled from an adult in good health.

This sequence joins TRBV4-3 and TRBJ2-7; possibly TRBD1 for D (6 bases). With 1 base removed from V and 2 bases from J, the gap between germline ends came to 9 bases. Germline values: CDR1 LGHNA, CDR2 YSLEER. CDR3 size: 14 residues. Written as DNA, the CDR3 is TGCGCCAGCAGCCAAGGGGCAGGGGCCTACGAGCAGTACTTC. Translated: CASSQGAGAYEQYF.

The chain couples TRBV9 to TRBJ2-3; 8 bases are a match to TRBD2. The CDR3 runs 15 residues. From germline, CDR1 is SGDLS and CDR2 YYNGEE. The V gene end was trimmed by 0 bases and the J gene end by 1 base; junction bases not matched to a gene: 1. CDR3 nucleotide sequence: TGTGCCAGCAGCGTAGCGGGGGGGCGCACAGATACGCAGTATTTT. This sequence encodes CASSVAGGRTDTQYF.

The gene calls are TRBV15 and TRBJ2-3; TRBD2 matches at 7 bases. The germline V gene has CDR1 LNHNV and CDR2 YYDKDF (reference sequence). J lost 4 bases, V lost 7 bases, and 8 bases had no gene match. This CDR3 has 14 amino acids. For the CDR3, the DNA is TGTGCCACCACTCTAGCGGCGGGCGCAGATACGCAGTATTTT. This encodes CATTLAAGADTQYF.

The V gene is TRBV19, the J gene TRBJ1-5; perhaps TRBD1 as D (6 bases). Germline V gene lookup returns CDR1 LNHDA and CDR2 SQIVND (reference sequence). The V gene lost 10 bases and the J gene lost 0 bases, with 22 bases spanning the gap. The CDR3 spans 17 residues. The CDR3 region has the DNA TGTGCCACTAAAACGGGGGACACACCTTATAGCAATCAGCCCCAGCATTTT. Encoded protein: CATKTGDTPYSNQPQHF.

This rearrangement joins TRBV6-5 to TRBJ1-5; possibly TRBD1 for D (5 bases). Deletions cut 4 bases from V and 2 bases from J, with 12 bases between. Germline CDR1 and CDR2: MNHEY and SVGAGI. This CDR3 spans 15 amino acids. This CDR3 is CASSSGSGGNQPQHF. For the CDR3, the DNA is TGTGCCAGCAGTTCAGGGTCCGGGGGCAATCAGCCCCAGCATTTT.

This clone was seen only once. The CDR3 here is CASSLQMLLNTEAFF. The CDR3 DNA follows: TGCGCCAGCAGCCTTCAAATGCTGTTAAACACTGAAGCTTTCTTT. The chain is built from TRBV4-1 and TRBJ1-1; D is ambiguous. This CDR3 region has 15 residues. Germline CDR1 MGHRA, CDR2 YSYEKL. Trimming shortened V by 4 bases and J by 2 bases, and 14 bases separated the two germline ends.

This clone was recorded a few times. The chain uses TRBV3-1 (or the pseudogene TRBV3-2) and TRBJ1-4, with D hard to call. The V and J ends lost 4 bases and 0 bases respectively, with 15 bases between them. CDR3 size: 17 residues. Looked up from germline, CDR1 is LGHDT and CDR2 is YNNKEL (reference sequence). In nucleotides, the CDR3 is TGTGCCAGCAGCCGCACCCCGTCGGGGACAACTAATGAAAAACTGTTTTTT. It translates to CASSRTPSGTTNEKLFF.

This chain connects TRBV3-1 (or the pseudogene TRBV3-2) to TRBJ2-4; the D gene is possibly TRBD1 (6 bases). The CDR3 length is 13 residues. Looked up from germline, CDR1 is LGHDT and CDR2 is YNNKEL (reference sequence). V gave up 3 bases and J gave up 7 bases, with 10 bases separating them. CDR3 region: CASSHGGGNIQYF. As DNA, the CDR3 is TGTGCCAGCAGCCACGGTGGGGGCAACATTCAGTACTTC.

The genes are TRBV12-3 or TRBV12-4 and TRBJ1-3; D might be TRBD1 (5 bases). V lost 7 bases to trimming and J lost 2 bases, with 6 bases between them. CDR3 length equals 12 residues. As DNA, the CDR3 is TGTGCCAGCACAGGGACTGGAAACACCATATATTTT. Amino acid sequence: CASTGTGNTIYF.

CDR3 region: CASSERQGGQETQYF. The DNA of the CDR3 is TGCGCCAGCAGCGAAAGACAGGGAGGACAAGAGACCCAGTACTTC. The chain links TRBV5-1 to TRBJ2-5; weak D call: TRBD1 (7 bases). The CDR3 loop spans 15 amino acids. Germline assignment: CDR1 SGHRS and CDR2 YFSETQ. The V and J ends lost 4 bases and 2 bases respectively, with 15 bases between them.

This clone counts as medium-sized. V is TRBV19 and J is TRBJ2-2; D could derive from TRBD1 or TRBD2 (5 bases each). CDR1 is LNHDA, CDR2 SQIVND, per germline (reference sequence). The CDR3 is 13 amino acids. Trimming took off 5 bases at V and 6 bases at J, with 10 bases between the two ends. The CDR3 region is CASSRGPAGELFF. CDR3 nucleotide sequence: TGTGCCAGTAGTCGGGGACCAGCCGGGGAGCTGTTTTTT.

As concerns this clone: This specimen includes other DNA sequences encoding the same CDR3. The gene calls are TRBV11-3 and TRBJ1-1, with 7 bases matching TRBD1. Trimming removed 6 bases from V and 0 bases from J; junction bases left unmatched: 10. In germline, CDR1 is SGHNT, CDR2 YENEEA. The CDR3 has 16 residues. This CDR3 is CASSRGTASMNTEAFF. CDR3 nucleotide sequence: TGTGCCAGCAGTCGAGGGACAGCAAGTATGAACACTGAAGCTTTCTTT.

This clone was seen just once. The rearrangement uses TRBV12-3 or TRBV12-4 and TRBJ2-2; D is ambiguous. Trimming took off 3 bases at V and 5 bases at J, with 7 bases between the two ends. The CDR3 contains 13 residues. As DNA, the CDR3 is TGTGCCAGCAGTTTTTGGGGAACCGGGGAGCTGTTTTTT. Translated: CASSFWGTGELFF.

The rearrangement links TRBV7-9 to TRBJ1-5, with TRBD1 as a possible D gene (6 bases). Germline CDR1 and CDR2: SEHNR and FQNEAQ (reference sequence). The CDR3 has 16 amino acids. The V and J ends lost 1 base and 3 bases respectively, with 13 bases between them. CDR3 region: CASSLGTGRPNQPQHF. CDR3 in DNA: TGTGCCAGCAGCTTAGGAACAGGGCGACCCAATCAGCCCCAGCATTTT.

The chain joins TRBV2 to TRBJ1-5; a possible D gene is TRBD1 (5 bases). V lost 8 bases and J 4 bases, leaving 12 bases between the germline ends. The CDR3 contains 13 residues. Germline V gene sequence: CDR1 SNHLY, CDR2 FYNNEI. CDR3 nucleotides: TGTGCCAGCGGCAGGGAGGGGAATCAGCCCCAGCATTTT. Translation gives CASGREGNQPQHF.

This clone is a singleton in its sample. The rearrangement uses TRBV6-5 and TRBJ1-6; 7 nucleotides align to TRBD1. V dropped 6 bases and J dropped 8; count of bases not matched to a gene: 10. Germline V gene data show CDR1 as MNHEY and CDR2 as SVGAGI. The CDR3 is 15 residues long. As DNA, the CDR3 is TGTGCCAGCAGCCCAGTAACAGGGGTGTATTCACCCCTCCACTTT. Protein product: CASSPVTGVYSPLHF.

For the CDR3, the DNA is TGTGCCAGCAGCTTGCGGGTTGGAGGCTACGAGCAGTACTTC. This sequence encodes CASSLRVGGYEQYF. V usage is TRBV7-2 and J usage is TRBJ2-7; a weak D match, TRBD2 (5 bases). Germline assignment: CDR1 SGHTA and CDR2 FQGNSA. The CDR3 is made up of 14 amino acids. Trimming pared 3 bases from V and 3 bases from J, leaving 12 bases between.

Only one count was recorded for this clone. This chain uses TRBV14 with TRBJ1-5; no reliable D call. The germline V gene encodes CDR1 SGHDN and CDR2 FVKESK. The V end lost 6 bases, the J end lost 1 base, and 19 bases lay between the germline ends. This CDR3 has 17 residues. CDR3 residues: CASRRRPQRWSNQPQHF. DNA of the CDR3: TGTGCCAGCAGACGGCGACCCCAAAGGTGGAGCAATCAGCCCCAGCATTTT.

Only one count was recorded for this clone. V gene TRBV28 combines with J gene TRBJ1-2; 7 bases line up with TRBD1. CDR1 and CDR2 from the germline V gene are MDHEN and SYDVKM. The CDR3 runs to 17 residues. Germline trimming cut 9 bases from V and 4 bases from J; bases unmatched to any gene: 20. The DNA for the CDR3 is TGTGCCAGGGACTGTATAAAAAACAGGGGAAAGGCCTATGGCTACACCTTC. Translating gives CARDCIKNRGKAYGYTF.

The J gene is TRBJ2-3, the V gene TRBV9; no clear D. The V gene lost 5 bases and the J gene lost 0 bases, with 4 bases spanning the gap. This CDR3 is 12 amino acids long. Germline V gene data show CDR1 as SGDLS and CDR2 as YYNGEE. The CDR3 is CASSWSTDTQYF. The DNA for the CDR3 is TGTGCCAGCAGTTGGAGCACAGATACGCAGTATTTT. Combining the CDR3 with reference TRBV9 and TRBJ2-3 gives the whole variable domain DSGVTQTPKHLITATGQRVTLRCSPRSGDLSVYWYQQSLDQGLQFLIQYYNGEERAKGNILERFSAQQFPDLHSELNLSSLELGDSALYFCASSWSTDTQYFGPGTRLTVL.

The chain combines TRBV5-4 with TRBJ2-7; perhaps D is TRBD1 or TRBD2 (6 bases each). This CDR3 comprises 15 residues. V gave up 4 bases and J gave up 3 bases, with 17 bases separating them. The germline V gene has CDR1 SGHNT and CDR2 YYREEE (reference sequence). The CDR3 DNA sequence: TGTGCCAGCAGCCCTCCGCGAGGGGGGTTCTACGAGCAGTACTTC. It specifies CASSPPRGGFYEQYF.

The chain links TRBV7-9 to TRBJ2-1; 11 bases line up with TRBD1. This CDR3 has 16 amino acids. The germline gives CDR1 SEHNR, CDR2 FQNEAQ (reference sequence). After removal of 5 bases from V and 4 bases from J, the junction contained 7 bases not matched to a gene. CDR3 protein: CASSQNRDRGYNEQFF. The CDR3 DNA reads TGTGCCAGCAGCCAGAACCGGGACAGGGGGTACAATGAGCAGTTCTTC. Complete variable domain (other parts from reference TRBV7-9 and TRBJ2-1): DTGVSQNPRHKITKRGQNVTFRCDPISEHNRLYWYRQTLGQGPEFLTYFQNEAQLEKSRLLSDRFSAERPKGSFSTLEIQRTEQGDSAMYLCASSQNRDRGYNEQFFGPGTRLTVL.

The rearrangement links TRBV6-5 to TRBJ1-1; D might be TRBD1 (5 bases). CDR3 length equals 14 residues. The germline V gene encodes CDR1 MNHEY and CDR2 SVGAGI. V dropped 6 bases and J dropped 7 bases, with 18 bases sitting between them. CDR3 bases: TGTGCCAGCAGACCCCGGGACCCTGGGGGTGAAGCTTTCTTT. Translating gives CASRPRDPGGEAFF.